This TCR beta chain came from a study of blood T cell repertoires in COVID-19 (dated by TCRdb to 2018 to 2020). Concerning the study at large: Samples from collaborators originated in the United States, Italy and Spain and spanned both the acute and convalescent phases of COVID-19. The prospective study material was composed of cDNA or gDNA derived from T cells, B-cell-depleted T cells, or PBMCs. Sample metadata almost always included a de-identified subject ID, COVID-19 status, age in years and sex. Where available, HLA class I and class II types were obtained from metadata supplied by the sample provider rather than from assay-based typing. The repertoires were made available in a free public database intended to serve as a resource for research on the immune response to SARS-CoV-2. The dataset comprised deeply sampled blood TCRbeta repertoires from subjects exposed to, actively infected with, or recovered from COVID-19. The samples were drawn from two sources: the first 160 participants of the ongoing ImmuneRACE study, and fewer than 1,500 subjects contributed by 6 global collaborators. The investigation overall reported the following: The amount of clinical and demographic metadata varied by source and participant and was provided uncurated.

CDR1 is given as MDHEN and CDR2 as SYDVKM, both from the germline V gene. Measured from the cysteine to the phenylalanine, the CDR3 is 15 residues long. Only the CDR3 part of the read is kept: 45 bases, read in frame from the first base. Relative to germline, V is 10 bases shorter and J is 0 bases shorter, with 19 bases between their ends. Each collaborating institution followed its own protocols to collect whole blood in K2EDTA tubes. For TCRbeta analysis, collaborators shipped samples in one of three forms: frozen whole blood, isolated PBMCs, or DNA extracted from either of those sample types. The immunoSEQ Assay, a bias-controlled multiplex PCR, was used to amplify TCRbeta CDR3 regions from genomic DNA. As for how the authors treated the data: The number of nucleated cells in each sample was estimated from the amplification of reference gene primers within the assay. Sequence reads were collapsed and filtered to measure the absolute abundance of every unique TCRbeta CDR3 rearrangement. For each sample, productive Simpson clonality was calculated by taking the square root of Simpson's diversity index across productive rearrangements. The clones in this table, taken by TCRdb from immuneACCESS, are in-frame only. Not every clone is retained; where verified, under half of the shortfall comes from an unresolved V gene, and the cause of the rest is unknown. D and trimming come from the DNA, and the V and J calls and clone size come from that table. Present in this sample are 200,000 to 250,000 clones, about nine tenths of which were seen just once. Clones ranked in the top ten supply 2.5% to 3.5% of the sample.

About this clone itself: Its target antigen remains unknown. No base quality values were provided; no much bigger clone lies one nucleotide off.

This receptor was identified in a woman aged 60-70 years with acute or convalescent COVID-19. The sample consisted of peripheral blood. The sequence links TRBV28 to TRBJ2-7; TRBD2 is a weak D gene call, 5 bases matching. Here the CDR3 is given as CATSDASRSSYEQYF. At the DNA level, the sequence is TGTGCCACCTCGGATGCTAGCCGGAGCTCCTACGAGCAGTACTTC.